Below are 25 T cell receptor beta chains sequenced from a single sample in a study of human T cells and chemical hapten exposure. TCRdb independently ran MiXCR on the RACE reads; one entry per CDR3 protein. The sample carries roughly 80,000 distinct CDR3 sequences, around 9.3% recorded once. Specified time point: healthy volunteer bleed at 6 weeks. From whole blood left unfractionated, total RNA was extracted. Sequenced material: whole blood. These receptors all come from a female donor in good health. Some clones in this sample may be carry-over from other donors' samples.

CDR3 in amino acids: CATSDPSGFQYF. The CDR3 DNA sequence: TGTGCCACCAGTGACCCTAGCGGGTTTCAGTACTTC. The chain has TRBV24-1 and TRBJ2-4, with TRBD2 matching over 8 bases. The CDR3 totals 12 residues. Germline CDR1 and CDR2: KGHDR and SFDVKD. V lost 4 bases and J lost 11; bases outside the gene matches: 3.

This clonotype was observed at least ten times. The CDR3 nucleotides read TGCAGTGCTAGGACTAGCCTCGGGTCAGATACGCAGTATTTT. This translates into CSARTSLGSDTQYF. The rearrangement uses TRBV20-1 and TRBJ2-3, with TRBD2 matching 7 bases. Unmatched junction bases numbered 7, after V lost 3 bases and J lost 4 bases. The CDR3 loop spans 14 amino acids. The germline CDR1 and CDR2 sequences are DFQATT and SNEGSKA (reference sequence).

This clonotype has just a few counts. V gene TRBV9 combines with J gene TRBJ2-3; the D is unclear. The CDR3 is 12 amino acids. V shed 1 base and J shed 4 bases, with 4 bases lying between them. Germline V gene sequence: CDR1 SGDLS, CDR2 YYNGEE. The CDR3 DNA reads as TGTGCCAGCAGCGTAAGGGCAGATACGCAGTATTTT. Translation gives CASSVRADTQYF. The entire variable domain, with the rest obtained from reference TRBV9 and TRBJ2-3, is as follows: DSGVTQTPKHLITATGQRVTLRCSPRSGDLSVYWYQQSLDQGLQFLIQYYNGEERAKGNILERFSAQQFPDLHSELNLSSLELGDSALYFCASSVRADTQYFGPGTRLTVL.

This clonotype occurred many times. This chain joins TRBV20-1 and TRBJ1-5, with 7 bases lining up with TRBD1. CDR1 and CDR2 (germline): DFQATT, SNEGSKA (reference sequence). This CDR3 comprises 16 residues. The V segment lost 4 bases and the J segment 0 bases; nucleotides outside the gene matches: 9. CDR3 in DNA: TGCAGTGCTACCGGCAGCGGGACAGCTAGCAATCAGCCCCAGCATTTT. Translating gives CSATGSGTASNQPQHF.

This clonotype was seen repeatedly, ten times or more. CDR3 sequence (DNA): TGCGCCAGCAGTCAATCGGGCGGCCAATACTCTGGGGCCAACGTCCTGACTTTC. It encodes CASSQSGGQYSGANVLTF. The J gene is TRBJ2-6, the V gene TRBV23-1; no definite D call. TRBV23-1 is filed as an ORF, its function uncertain. The V gene lost 0 bases and the J gene lost 0 bases, with 12 bases spanning the gap. The CDR3 covers 18 residues.

The chain is built from TRBV28 and TRBJ1-2; unclear D gene. The CDR3 runs 13 residues. With 5 bases removed from V and 8 bases from J, the gap between germline ends came to 15 bases. Per germline, CDR1 MDHEN and CDR2 SYDVKM. CDR3 loop: CASSPWTASGYTF. DNA for the CDR3: TGTGCCAGCAGTCCGTGGACGGCTTCCGGCTACACCTTC.

This clonotype was detected many times. The V and J genes are TRBV10-3 and TRBJ2-3; 11 nucleotides agree with TRBD2. Germline V CDR1 and CDR2: ENHRY, SYGVKD. With V trimmed by 3 bases and J by 2 bases, 10 bases remained unmatched. The CDR3 is 18 residues long. The CDR3 here is CAISDLSGGASYTDTQYF. CDR3 sequence (DNA): TGTGCCATCAGTGACCTTAGCGGGGGGGCCAGTTACACAGATACGCAGTATTTT.

This clonotype came up many times. The rearrangement joins TRBV20-1 to TRBJ2-5; maybe TRBD1 (5 bases). The germline V and J ends were trimmed by 0 bases and 4 bases, with 9 bases remaining between them. From germline, CDR1 is DFQATT and CDR2 SNEGSKA (reference sequence). This CDR3 has 13 amino acids. The CDR3 here is CSARDAGPETQYF. As DNA, the CDR3 is TGCAGTGCTAGAGATGCAGGGCCAGAGACCCAGTACTTC.

This clonotype was seen at least ten times. The gene calls are TRBV20-1 and TRBJ2-3; D is tentatively TRBD1 or TRBD2 (5 bases each). Germline V gene data show CDR1 as DFQATT and CDR2 as SNEGSKA (reference sequence). This CDR3 region has 16 residues. The V end was cut by 6 bases, the J end by 3 bases, with 22 bases between. The CDR3 is CSAWDGHKPETDTQYF. DNA of the CDR3: TGCAGTGCCTGGGACGGACACAAACCGGAGACAGATACGCAGTATTTT.

This clonotype has only a few counts. The genes are TRBV7-8 and TRBJ2-4; D possibly corresponds to TRBD2 (6 bases). V shed 1 base and J shed 4 bases, with 8 bases lying between them. The V gene's germline CDR1 is SGHVS and CDR2 FQNEAQ. This CDR3 is built from 14 residues. The CDR3 loop is CASSLGLEKNIQYF. The CDR3 nucleotides are TGTGCCAGCAGCTTAGGACTAGAAAAAAACATTCAGTACTTC. The full variable domain, its missing parts supplied by reference TRBV7-8 and TRBJ2-4, is GAGVSQSPRYKVAKRGQDVALRCDPISGHVSLFWYQQALGQGPEFLTYFQNEAQLDKSGLPSDRFFAERPEGSVSTLKIQRTQQEDSAVYLCASSLGLEKNIQYFGAGTRLSVL.

This clonotype was detected ten times or more. The gene calls are TRBV29-1 and TRBJ2-6; 11 nucleotides agree with TRBD2. Germline V lookup: CDR1 SQVTM, CDR2 ANQGSEA. The V and J ends lost 6 bases and 2 bases, in that order; junction bases with no gene match: 9. This CDR3 contains 17 residues. CDR3 in DNA: TGCAGCGTCGGTTCACTAGCGGGGGCAGCTGGGGCCAACGTCCTGACTTTC. Translated: CSVGSLAGAAGANVLTF.

A word on this clonotype: A much larger clonotype is one base distant, so this may be a read error. The chain combines TRBV5-6 with TRBJ2-3, with D perhaps assigned TRBD1 or TRBD2 (5 bases each). The length of the CDR3 is 14 residues. CDR1 is SGHDT, CDR2 YYEEEE, per germline. Trimming pared 4 bases from V and 4 bases from J, leaving 13 bases between. CDR3 sequence reads: CASSGNGGPDTQYF. In nucleotides, the CDR3 is TGTGCCAGCAGCGGAAATGGGGGACCAGATACGCAGTATTTT.

To note about this clonotype: A read error may explain this, as a much larger clone is one base away. This rearrangement joins TRBV6-5 to TRBJ1-1; D ambiguous. This CDR3 is built from 13 residues. Germline CDR1 reads MNHEY; CDR2 reads SVGAGI. CDR3 DNA sequence: TGTGCCAGCAGTTACAGGGTGAACTCTGAAGCTTTCTTT. Amino acid sequence: CASSYRVNSEAFF.

As regards this clonotype: A junction boundary mismatches the germline segment, possibly from a read error. The rearrangement links TRBV13 to TRBJ2-5; D unresolved. The germline gives CDR1 PRHDT, CDR2 FYEKMQ (reference sequence). CDR3 length: 19 amino acids. In nucleotides, the CDR3 is TGTGCCAGCAGCCTAGGATCGTCGTCTTCAAGGGTCATAAAAGAGACCCAGTACTTC. This encodes CASSLGSSSSRVIKETQYF.

The rearrangement links TRBV6-1 to TRBJ2-7; D uncertain. V lost 4 bases and J lost 0, with 13 bases in between. This CDR3 region has 15 residues. Germline V gene lookup returns CDR1 MNHNS and CDR2 SASEGT. As DNA, the CDR3 is TGTGCCAGCAGTGTCTGGACGGTTCCCTCCTACGAGCAGTACTTC. This encodes CASSVWTVPSYEQYF.

This clonotype was seen more than once but under ten times. V is TRBV9 and J is TRBJ1-4; 12 bases line up with TRBD1. V was pared by 4 bases and J by 3 bases, with 7 bases of the junction left unmatched. CDR1 is SGDLS and CDR2 is YYNGEE in the germline V gene. The CDR3 is 17 residues long. The CDR3 DNA is TGTGCCAGCAGCACGGGACAGGGGGCGGCTGCTAATGAAAAACTGTTTTTT. This encodes CASSTGQGAAANEKLFF.

The gene calls are TRBV7-6 and TRBJ1-1; TRBD1 matches 9 bases. Germline values: CDR1 SGHVS, CDR2 FNYEAQ. The CDR3 is made up of 19 amino acids. V shed 2 bases, J shed 4 bases, and the junction held 17 bases outside the gene matches. The CDR3 loop is CASSLWIGTGTSKATEAFF. Here the CDR3 DNA reads TGTGCCAGCAGCTTATGGATCGGGACAGGGACGTCGAAAGCCACTGAAGCTTTCTTT.

This clonotype was observed many times. V gene TRBV27 combines with J gene TRBJ2-7; maybe TRBD2 (5 bases). The CDR3 is made up of 15 amino acids. V shed 5 bases and J shed 4 bases, with 18 bases lying between them. The germline V gene encodes CDR1 MNHEY and CDR2 SMNVEV (reference sequence). The CDR3 is CASSPGLPSGYEQYF. The CDR3 DNA reads as TGTGCCAGCAGTCCTGGACTGCCTTCGGGGTACGAGCAGTACTTC.

The rearrangement uses TRBV7-2 and TRBJ2-3; TRBD2 might be the D (7 bases). The germline V and J ends were trimmed by 2 bases and 5 bases, with 17 bases remaining between them. This CDR3 spans 16 amino acids. CDR1 and CDR2 (germline): SGHTA, FQGNSA. DNA of the CDR3: TGTGCCAGCAGCTTATTATCCGGGGGGCGGGGAGATACGCAGTATTTT. Protein product: CASSLLSGGRGDTQYF.

This clonotype has at least ten counts. The rearrangement joins TRBV4-1 to TRBJ1-5; a weak D match, TRBD1 (5 bases). This CDR3 is 15 amino acids long. Trimming cost V 1 base and J 5 bases, with 12 bases left between them. Germline V gene lookup returns CDR1 MGHRA and CDR2 YSYEKL. CDR3: CASSQARDQHQPQHF. CDR3 sequence (DNA): TGCGCCAGCAGCCAAGCCAGGGATCAGCATCAGCCCCAGCATTTT.

Many counts were recorded for this clonotype. The chain couples TRBV2 to TRBJ1-6; D is undetermined. The CDR3 sequence is 14 residues long. V was trimmed by 5 bases and J by 5 bases, leaving 10 bases between them. Looked up from germline, CDR1 is SNHLY and CDR2 is FYNNEI. The CDR3 DNA is TGTGCCAGCAGTCATACAGCCAATAATTCACCCCTCCACTTT. It translates to CASSHTANNSPLHF.

V and J are TRBV6-4 and TRBJ2-3; perhaps TRBD2 as D (6 bases). The CDR3 consists of 15 residues. The germline V gene has CDR1 MRHNA and CDR2 SNTAGT. The V end was cut by 2 bases, the J end by 0 bases, with 9 bases between. The CDR3 spells CASSDGAGSTDTQYF. The CDR3 bases are TGTGCCAGCAGTGACGGAGCGGGTAGCACAGATACGCAGTATTTT.

At least ten counts were recorded for this clonotype. The rearrangement joins TRBV14 to TRBJ2-1; no definite D call. CDR3 length equals 11 residues. With 4 bases removed from V and 8 bases from J, the gap between germline ends came to 6 bases. CDR1 is SGHDN, CDR2 FVKESK, per germline. This chain's CDR3 is CASSLGYEQFF. The CDR3 nucleotides read TGTGCCAGCAGCCTGGGGTATGAGCAGTTCTTC.

J is TRBJ2-1 and V is TRBV12-3 or TRBV12-4; D tentatively fits TRBD1 or TRBD2 (5 bases each). V lost 5 bases, J lost 4 bases, and 15 bases lay in between. The CDR3 has 15 amino acids. CDR3 in DNA: TGTGCCAGCAGTCCGACAGCGGAACGATACAATGAGCAGTTCTTC. Protein: CASSPTAERYNEQFF.

In this sample, this clonotype turned up a few times. This chain uses TRBV25-1 with TRBJ1-2; no clear D gene. V was shortened by 3 bases and J by 3 bases, with 11 bases between the two germline ends. This CDR3 has 14 amino acids. Germline V gives CDR1 MGHDK, CDR2 SYGVNS. CDR3 coding DNA: TGTGCCAGCAGTGACCTCGGACCAGACTATGGCTACACCTTC. The encoded protein is CASSDLGPDYGYTF.